This is a list of T cell receptor beta chains from one sample in a study of monozygotic twins with inflammatory bowel disease. Reanalyzing the 5' RACE reads, TCRdb keeps one entry per CDR3 protein, without DNA. The specimen's table records 150,000 or so distinct CDR3 sequences. Sequenced material: blood. These TCRs come from a human donor with ulcerative colitis or Crohn's disease, or a healthy co-twin of an affected twin (not recorded which). The CDR3 runs from the conserved cysteine through the conserved F or W.

v_call,j_call,cdr3_aa
TRBV12-3/TRBV12-4,TRBJ2-2,CASTRLEANTGELFF
TRBV6-1,TRBJ2-3,CASSEAGGGGATQYF
TRBV20-1,TRBJ2-7,CSASGNYEQYF
TRBV6-1,TRBJ1-1,CAVHLRTANTEAFF
TRBV30,TRBJ1-1,CAWSHRGRTEAFF
TRBV12-3/TRBV12-4,TRBJ2-3,CASTARKSIDTQYF
TRBV11-2,TRBJ2-1,CASSLDRGLEQFF
TRBV5-1,TRBJ2-7,CASSLRAAPYEQYF
TRBV6-2/TRBV6-3,TRBJ2-4,CASSYSGTAVWGIQYF
TRBV7-2,TRBJ1-2,CASSRGTGDMLLYGYTF
TRBV28,TRBJ2-3,CASSLLGSTQYF
TRBV4-1,TRBJ2-3,CASSQYRQGRLPDTQYF
TRBV5-1,TRBJ1-6,CASSPGTGDGSSPLHF
TRBV6-5,TRBJ2-6,CASSYTGTGANVLTF
TRBV7-3,TRBJ2-2,CASSPVGGGELFF
TRBV12-3/TRBV12-4,TRBJ1-4,CASSALRGAANEKLFF
TRBV20-1,TRBJ1-2,CSARASGTGGHGYTF
TRBV19,TRBJ2-1,CASSSQRKQFF
TRBV6-1,TRBJ2-5,CASSPLRGRGKTQYF